Shown below are 6 T cell receptor beta chains from a single sample sequenced in a study of lymphopenia after photon versus proton radiotherapy. Profiled with immunoSEQ multiplex PCR; TCRdb holds only in-frame clones, not every one. The table lists tens of thousands of clones, approximately 84% of them singletons. Sequencing was performed on peripheral blood, taken from a patient treated with proton-based radiotherapy. These receptors came from a man aged 55 to 70 with pancreatic cancer.

This clone was seen a handful of times. The chain recombines TRBV2 with TRBJ2-1, with 9 bases matching TRBD1. This CDR3 contains 15 residues. Looked up from germline, CDR1 is SNHLY and CDR2 is FYNNEI. The V and J ends lost 3 bases and 7 bases, in that order; junction bases with no gene match: 7. The CDR3 loop reads CASSDMPTGGNEQFF. As DNA, the CDR3 is TGTGCCAGCAGTGACATGCCGACAGGGGGAAATGAGCAGTTCTTC.

This rearrangement joins TRBV13 to TRBJ2-1; a possible D gene is TRBD2 (6 bases). Trimming pared 2 bases from V and 2 bases from J, leaving 10 bases between. CDR1 PRHDT and CDR2 FYEKMQ come from the germline V gene (reference sequence). The CDR3 is 15 amino acids. CDR3 nucleotide sequence: TGTGCCAGCAGCTTATGGCGGGGTGCCTACAATGAGCAGTTCTTC. Protein product: CASSLWRGAYNEQFF. The full variable domain, its missing parts supplied by reference TRBV13 and TRBJ2-1, is AAGVIQSPRHLIKEKRETATLKCYPIPRHDTVYWYQQGPGQDPQFLISFYEKMQSDKGSIPDRFSAQQFSDYHSELNMSSLELGDSALYFCASSLWRGAYNEQFFGPGTRLTVL.

This clone has a single count. The chain links TRBV12-2 to TRBJ2-1; TRBD2, the D gene given by the table, was not confirmed from the DNA. TRBV12-2 counts as a pseudogene. The length of the CDR3 is 17 residues. The CDR3 loop reads CASRLRASGRRYNEQFF. The CDR3 DNA reads as TGTGCAAGTCGCTTACGGGCTAGCGGGAGGCGGTACAATGAGCAGTTCTTC.

The CDR3: CASSLVAGGSVETQYF. In DNA, the CDR3 is TGTGCCAGCAGCTTGGTGGCAGGGGGCTCGGTGGAGACCCAGTACTTC. The chain uses TRBV11-1 and TRBJ2-5; 8 bases map to TRBD1. The J segment lost 5 bases and the V segment lost 3 bases, leaving 11 bases of the junction unmatched. This CDR3 spans 16 amino acids. Germline lookup yields CDR1 SGHAT and CDR2 FQDESV (reference sequence).

This clone was observed a handful of times. The chain links TRBV11-2 to TRBJ1-1, with unresolved D. Between the trimmed V and J ends, which lost 4 bases and 4 bases, there was a span of 19 bases. The CDR3 has 16 residues. Looked up from germline, CDR1 is SGHAT and CDR2 is FQNNGV. DNA for the CDR3: TGTGCCAGCAGCTCACGAATTCGGGGAGTTGGCACTGAAGCTTTCTTT. Its protein is CASSSRIRGVGTEAFF.

V is TRBV25-1 and J is TRBJ2-1; 10 bases are shared with TRBD2. The trim removed 1 base at V and 2 bases at J, leaving 5 bases unmatched. CDR3 size: 17 residues. Germline loops: CDR1 MGHDK, CDR2 SYGVNS. In nucleotides, the CDR3 is TGTGCCAGCAGTGAATTATCGAGCGGGAGGGCCTACAATGAGCAGTTCTTC. Translating gives CASSELSSGRAYNEQFF.